Detailed here is one T cell receptor (beta chain). V was shortened by 4 bases and J by 4 bases, with 7 bases between the two germline ends. CDR1 is GTSNPN, CDR2 SVGIG, per germline (reference sequence). CDR3 length: 11 amino acids. Recruits, aged about 18 to 89 years, lived in roughly 22 US areas. Measured with immunoSEQ multiplex PCR; TCRdb has only the in-frame clones, and not every one. The repertoire includes about 160,000 clones, around 85% of them detected once, and approximately 5.6% sits in the top ten. The data belong to a study of blood T cell repertoires in COVID-19. Study context: Donors in the United States, Italy and Spain gave samples during acute or convalescent COVID-19. PBMCs, B-cell-depleted T cells, or T cells provided the cDNA or gDNA that made up the material.

This chain connects TRBV30 to TRBJ1-2; D gene uncertain. The source material was PBMCs or T cells enriched from blood (not recorded which). The TCR was taken from a woman aged 40 to 50 with acute COVID-19. This chain's CDR3 is CAWTAGYGYTF. The CDR3 DNA reads as TGTGCCTGGACCGCAGGCTATGGCTACACCTTC.